What follows are 10 T cell receptor beta chains derived from one specimen sequenced in a study of CD8 T cells in ankylosing spondylitis. General study findings and limits: Seemingly characteristic of ankylosing spondylitis blood was a TCR beta motif consisting of roughly 8 highly homologous variants.

Antigens of these TCRs are unknown. TCRdb analysed the 5' RACE reads with MiXCR anew, one entry per CDR3 protein. The sample yields 700,000 to 1,000,000 distinct CDR3 sequences, 10% to 15% seen once. The source material was blood, either unsorted or a sorted T cell fraction (not recorded which). All receptors derive from a male donor with ankylosing spondylitis.

This clonotype was detected many times. The chain employs TRBV5-6 and TRBJ2-7; 9 bases agree with TRBD1. V was clipped by 4 bases and J by 4 bases; unmatched bases: 6. The length of the CDR3 is 14 residues. CDR1 is SGHDT, CDR2 YYEEEE, per germline. The CDR3 spells CASSRTGDWYEQYF. CDR3 DNA sequence: TGTGCCAGCAGCCGGACAGGGGATTGGTACGAGCAGTACTTC.

The CDR3: CASSPVGAEEQYF. In DNA, the CDR3 is TGTGCCAGCTCACCAGTGGGAGCTGAAGAGCAGTACTTC. This chain uses TRBV18 with TRBJ2-7; perhaps TRBD2 as D (5 bases). From germline, CDR1 is KGHSH and CDR2 LQKENI. There are 13 residues in the CDR3. V was cut by 2 bases and J by 7 bases, with 12 bases left in between.

In its sample, this clonotype was seen a few times. The V and J genes are TRBV7-2 and TRBJ2-7; 8 bases map to TRBD1. J was trimmed by 6 bases and V by 1 base; bases with no gene match: 8. Germline values: CDR1 SGHTA, CDR2 FQGNSA. The CDR3 consists of 15 residues. DNA for the CDR3: TGTGCCAGCAGCTTAGGGGGGACAGGAAGGCTCGAGCAGTACTTC. Amino acid sequence: CASSLGGTGRLEQYF.

Here the CDR3 DNA reads TGTGCCAGCAGCTTAGTGGCGCTAAGCTATGGCTACACCTTC. Translated, it gives CASSLVALSYGYTF. This chain connects TRBV7-2 to TRBJ1-2; D unclear. The CDR3 totals 14 residues. Per the germline V gene, CDR1 is SGHTA and CDR2 is FQGNSA. V dropped 1 base and J dropped 4 bases, with 10 bases sitting between them.

This clonotype was observed at least ten times. The chain links TRBV20-1 to TRBJ1-1, with D hard to call. Trimming pared 6 bases from V and 3 bases from J, leaving 11 bases between. Germline V gene sequence: CDR1 DFQATT, CDR2 SNEGSKA (reference sequence). The CDR3 contains 12 residues. CDR3 protein: CSANGFDTEAFF. The CDR3 DNA is TGCAGTGCAAACGGTTTCGACACTGAAGCTTTCTTT.

This clonotype was observed at least ten times. J is TRBJ2-1 and V is TRBV7-9, with D perhaps TRBD1 (6 bases). Germline V gives CDR1 SEHNR, CDR2 FQNEAQ (reference sequence). This CDR3 has 15 amino acids. Trimming removed 3 bases at V and 5 bases at J, with 14 bases between. This CDR3 reads CASSFSGTLNNEQFF. In DNA, the CDR3 is TGTGCCAGCAGCTTCTCCGGGACACTTAACAATGAGCAGTTCTTC.

Only a few counts were recorded for this clonotype. This chain joins TRBV28 and TRBJ2-7; TRBD1 is a possible D gene (5 bases). Germline assignment: CDR1 MDHEN and CDR2 SYDVKM. V gave up 6 bases and J gave up 0 bases, with 12 bases separating them. The CDR3 length is 14 residues. The CDR3 loop reads CASRDSRSSYEQYF. Written as DNA, the CDR3 is TGTGCCAGCAGAGACAGCAGGAGCTCCTACGAGCAGTACTTC.

This chain links TRBV28 with TRBJ2-3, with 15 bases that match TRBD2. Trimming at V came to 5 bases and at J to 3 bases, leaving 6 bases not matched to a gene. The CDR3 length is 17 residues. Germline assignment: CDR1 MDHEN and CDR2 SYDVKM. The CDR3 bases are TGTGCCAGCAGTCCCCTCGGACTAGCGGGGGGGACAGATACGCAGTATTTT. The encoded protein is CASSPLGLAGGTDTQYF.

This clonotype was picked up a small number of times. This sequence joins TRBV29-1 and TRBJ2-7; tentative D call: TRBD1 (6 bases). V was clipped by 4 bases and J by 4 bases, with 14 bases between them. Looked up from germline, CDR1 is SQVTM and CDR2 is ANQGSEA. This CDR3 is built from 13 residues. The CDR3 bases are TGCAGCGTTGTAGGACAGAACTTTTACGAGCAGTACTTC. It codes for CSVVGQNFYEQYF.

The V call is TRBV6-2 or TRBV6-3, the J call TRBJ2-7, with D tentatively TRBD1 (6 bases). Deletions cut 3 bases from V and 2 bases from J, with 14 bases between. Germline V lookup: CDR1 MNHEY, CDR2 SVGEGT. CDR3 length equals 15 residues. CDR3 region: CASSYGARDTYEQYF. CDR3 sequence (DNA): TGTGCCAGCAGTTATGGAGCCCGGGACACCTACGAGCAGTACTTC.